This TCR beta chain was documented in a study of cytomegalovirus exposure and HLA in healthy donors. Regarding this clone: The antigen is undetermined.

Though nominally healthy at sampling, donors likely had unrecorded immune exposures. General study findings and limits: When a later analysis compared HLA-associated TCR beta chains with equally common others, the HLA-associated chains turned out to be more clonally expanded and to have lower generation probabilities.

The ends were cut back, 0 bases at V and 6 bases at J, with 13 bases in the middle. From germline, CDR1 is SGHNT and CDR2 YYREEE (reference sequence). The CDR3 is made up of 15 amino acids. The PCR made use of 60 Vbeta and 13 Jbeta primers. TCRdb keeps only in-frame clones here, not all; method: immunoSEQ multiplex PCR. The sample shows some 200,000 clones, around 70% of them seen only once. The source material was PBMCs. This receptor was taken from a man aged 40-55 years in good health and CMV-seropositive. This chain links TRBV5-4 with TRBJ2-4; tentative D call: TRBD2 (6 bases). For the CDR3, the DNA is TGTGCCAGCAGCTTGGATTATCCGGGGGTAAACATTCAGTACTTC. Protein sequence: CASSLDYPGVNIQYF.